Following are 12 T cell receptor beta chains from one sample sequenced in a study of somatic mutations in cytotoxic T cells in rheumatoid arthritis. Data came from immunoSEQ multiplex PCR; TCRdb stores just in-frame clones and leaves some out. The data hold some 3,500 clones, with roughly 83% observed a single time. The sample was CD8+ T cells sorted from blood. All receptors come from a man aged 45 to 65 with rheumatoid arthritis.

For the CDR3, the DNA is TGCGCCAGCAGCCAAGATCGGACTAGCGGTTACGAGCAGTACTTC. Residues: CASSQDRTSGYEQYF. The chain recombines TRBV4-3 with TRBJ2-7; TRBD2 matches 10 bases. J lost 4 bases, V lost 0 bases, and 3 bases had no gene match. The CDR3 is 15 residues long. Germline loops: CDR1 LGHNA, CDR2 YSLEER.

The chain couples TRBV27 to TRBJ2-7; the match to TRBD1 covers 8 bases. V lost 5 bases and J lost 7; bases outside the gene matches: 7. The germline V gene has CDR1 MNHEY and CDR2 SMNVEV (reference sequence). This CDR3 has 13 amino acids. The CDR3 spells CASSTGGIWEQYF. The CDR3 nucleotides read TGTGCCAGCAGTACAGGGGGAATTTGGGAGCAGTACTTC.

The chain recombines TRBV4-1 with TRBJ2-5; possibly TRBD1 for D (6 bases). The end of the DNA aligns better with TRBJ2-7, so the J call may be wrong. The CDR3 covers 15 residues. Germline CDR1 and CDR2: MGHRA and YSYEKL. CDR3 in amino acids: CASSRGGRGRDEQYF. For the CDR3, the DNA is TGCGCCAGCAGCCGAGGGGGAAGAGGCCGGGACGAGCAGTACTTC.

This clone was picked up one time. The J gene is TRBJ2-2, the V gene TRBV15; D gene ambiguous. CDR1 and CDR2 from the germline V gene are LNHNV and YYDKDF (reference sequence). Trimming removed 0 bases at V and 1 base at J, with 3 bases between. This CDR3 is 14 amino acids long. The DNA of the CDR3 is TGTGCCACCAGCAGAGACAGGAACACCGGGGAGCTGTTTTTT. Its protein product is CATSRDRNTGELFF.

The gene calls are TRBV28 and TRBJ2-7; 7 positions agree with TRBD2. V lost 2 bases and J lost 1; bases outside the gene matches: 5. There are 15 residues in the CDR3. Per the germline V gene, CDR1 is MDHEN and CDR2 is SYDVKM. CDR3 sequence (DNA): TGTGCCAGCAGTTTAGGTCCTAGCGGTTCCTACGAGCAGTACTTC. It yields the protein CASSLGPSGSYEQYF.

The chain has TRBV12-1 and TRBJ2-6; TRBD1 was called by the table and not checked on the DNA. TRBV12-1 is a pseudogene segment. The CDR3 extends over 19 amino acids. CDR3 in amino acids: CASSPRGVIGQSRANVLTF. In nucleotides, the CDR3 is TGTGCCAGCAGCCCACGAGGTGTAATAGGACAAAGTCGGGCCAACGTCCTGACTTTC.

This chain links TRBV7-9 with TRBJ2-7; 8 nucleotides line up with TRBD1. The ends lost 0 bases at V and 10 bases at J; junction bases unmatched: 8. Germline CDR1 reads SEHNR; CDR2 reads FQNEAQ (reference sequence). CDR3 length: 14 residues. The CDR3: CASSLAGWGQDQYF. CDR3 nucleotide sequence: TGTGCCAGCAGCTTAGCGGGGTGGGGACAGGATCAGTACTTC.

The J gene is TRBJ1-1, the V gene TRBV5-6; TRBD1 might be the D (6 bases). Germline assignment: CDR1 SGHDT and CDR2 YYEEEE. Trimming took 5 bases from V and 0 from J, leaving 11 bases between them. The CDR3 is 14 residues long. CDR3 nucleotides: TGTGCCAGCAGTCTTGGACAGATGAACACTGAAGCTTTCTTT. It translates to CASSLGQMNTEAFF. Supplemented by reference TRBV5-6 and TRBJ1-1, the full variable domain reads DAGVTQSPTHLIKTRGQQVTLRCSPKSGHDTVSWYQQALGQGPQFIFQYYEEEERQRGNFPDRFSGHQFPNYSSELNVNALLLGDSALYLCASSLGQMNTEAFFGQGTRLTVV.

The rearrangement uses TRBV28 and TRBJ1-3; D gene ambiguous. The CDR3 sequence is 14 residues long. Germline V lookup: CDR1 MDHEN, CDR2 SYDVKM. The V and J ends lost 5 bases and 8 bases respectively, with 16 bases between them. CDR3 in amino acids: CASSNPDGADTIYF. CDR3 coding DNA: TGTGCCAGCAGTAACCCGGATGGCGCGGACACCATATATTTT.

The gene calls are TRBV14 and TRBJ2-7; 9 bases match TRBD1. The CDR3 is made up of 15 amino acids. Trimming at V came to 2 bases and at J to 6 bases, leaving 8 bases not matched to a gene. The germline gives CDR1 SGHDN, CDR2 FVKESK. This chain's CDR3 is CASSQWPGQGIEQYF. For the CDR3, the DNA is TGTGCCAGCAGCCAATGGCCGGGACAGGGAATCGAGCAGTACTTC.

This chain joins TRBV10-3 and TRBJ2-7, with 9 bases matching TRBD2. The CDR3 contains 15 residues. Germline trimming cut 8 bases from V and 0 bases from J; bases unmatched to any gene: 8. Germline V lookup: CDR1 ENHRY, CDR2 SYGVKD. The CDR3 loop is CAIRTETSGSYEQYF. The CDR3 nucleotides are TGTGCCATCCGCACCGAGACTAGCGGCTCCTACGAGCAGTACTTC.

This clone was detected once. For the CDR3, the DNA is TGCGCCAGCAGCATTGGACAGGGACGGCGGGACACTGAAGCTTTCTTT. This gives the protein CASSIGQGRRDTEAFF. The chain combines TRBV5-1 with TRBJ1-1, with 8 bases lining up with TRBD1. Trimming took 4 bases from V and 3 from J; bases not matched to a gene: 11. Germline V gene lookup returns CDR1 SGHRS and CDR2 YFSETQ. This CDR3 spans 16 amino acids.